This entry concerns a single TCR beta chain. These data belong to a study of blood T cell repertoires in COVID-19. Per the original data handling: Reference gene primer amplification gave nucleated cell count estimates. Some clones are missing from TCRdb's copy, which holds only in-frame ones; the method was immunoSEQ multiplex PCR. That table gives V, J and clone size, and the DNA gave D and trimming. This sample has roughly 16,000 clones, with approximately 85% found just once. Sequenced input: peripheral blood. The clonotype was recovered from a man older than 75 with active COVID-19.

The CDR3, as DNA: TGTGCCATCAGTGACCGGACTAGCGGGGGGTTACGGTACTTC. This gives the protein CAISDRTSGGLRYF. The chain links TRBV10-3 to TRBJ2-7, with TRBD2 identical over 14 bases. Germline CDR1 and CDR2: ENHRY and SYGVKD. J lost 12 bases, V lost 3 bases, and 7 bases had no gene match. This CDR3 has 14 residues.